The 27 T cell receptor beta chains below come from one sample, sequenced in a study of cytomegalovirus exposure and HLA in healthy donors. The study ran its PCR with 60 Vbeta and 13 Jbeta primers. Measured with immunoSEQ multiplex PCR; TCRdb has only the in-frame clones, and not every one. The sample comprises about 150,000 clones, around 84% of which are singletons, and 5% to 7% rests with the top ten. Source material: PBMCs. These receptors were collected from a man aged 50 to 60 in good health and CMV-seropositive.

CDR3 DNA sequence: TGTGCCAGCAGCCCTCAGAATACGCAGTATTTT. It is translated as CASSPQNTQYF. The chain recombines TRBV7-9 with TRBJ2-3, with unresolved D. With 5 bases removed from V and 7 bases from J, the gap between germline ends came to 7 bases. CDR1 and CDR2 from the germline V gene are SEHNR and FQNEAQ (reference sequence). CDR3 length: 11 amino acids.

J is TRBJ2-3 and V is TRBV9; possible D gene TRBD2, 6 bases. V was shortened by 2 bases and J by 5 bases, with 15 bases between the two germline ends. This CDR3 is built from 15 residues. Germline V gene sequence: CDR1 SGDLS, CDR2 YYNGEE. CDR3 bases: TGTGCCAGCAGCGTCTCGGGCGGGGCGGAAGATACGCAGTATTTT. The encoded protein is CASSVSGGAEDTQYF.

In DNA, the CDR3 is TGCAGCGCGACTTGGCGGGCCGGGGAGCTGTTTTTT. Amino acids: CSATWRAGELFF. This sequence joins TRBV29-1 and TRBJ2-2; the D gene is possibly TRBD2 (5 bases). Germline V gives CDR1 SQVTM, CDR2 ANQGSEA. The CDR3 runs 12 residues. Between the trimmed V and J ends, which lost 7 bases and 6 bases, there was a span of 12 bases.

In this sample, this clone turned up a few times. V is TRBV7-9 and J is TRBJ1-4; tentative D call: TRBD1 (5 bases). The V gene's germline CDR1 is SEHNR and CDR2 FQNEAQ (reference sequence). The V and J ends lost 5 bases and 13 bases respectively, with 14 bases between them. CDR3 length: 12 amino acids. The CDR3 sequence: CASSGPVQGLFF. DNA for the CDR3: TGTGCCAGCAGCGGACCGGTCCAGGGACTGTTTTTT.

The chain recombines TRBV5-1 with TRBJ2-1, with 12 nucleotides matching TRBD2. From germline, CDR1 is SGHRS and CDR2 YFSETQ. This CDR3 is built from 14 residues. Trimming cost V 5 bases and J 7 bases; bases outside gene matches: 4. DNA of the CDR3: TGCGCCAGCAGTTCACTAGCGGGAGGTAATGAGCAGTTCTTC. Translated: CASSSLAGGNEQFF.

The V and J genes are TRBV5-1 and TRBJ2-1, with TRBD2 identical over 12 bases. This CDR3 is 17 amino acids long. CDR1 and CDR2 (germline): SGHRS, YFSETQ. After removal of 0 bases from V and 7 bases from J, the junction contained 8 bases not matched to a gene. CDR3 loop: CASSLALAGGKSNEQFF. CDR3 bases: TGCGCCAGCAGCTTGGCACTAGCGGGAGGAAAGTCGAATGAGCAGTTCTTC.

The CDR3 bases are TGTGCCAGCCACCGGGGGAACACCGGGGAGCTGTTTTTT. This sequence encodes CASHRGNTGELFF. The genes are TRBV5-4 and TRBJ2-2, with D possibly being TRBD2 (5 bases). Deletions cut 7 bases from V and 1 base from J, with 8 bases between. Germline lookup yields CDR1 SGHNT and CDR2 YYREEE (reference sequence). The CDR3 has 13 amino acids.

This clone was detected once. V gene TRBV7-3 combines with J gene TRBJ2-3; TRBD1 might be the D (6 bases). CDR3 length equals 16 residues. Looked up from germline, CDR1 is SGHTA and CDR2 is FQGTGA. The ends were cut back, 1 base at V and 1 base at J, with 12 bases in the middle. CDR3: CASSLIPTGRTDTQYF. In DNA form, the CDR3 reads TGTGCCAGCAGCTTAATCCCCACAGGGCGCACAGATACGCAGTATTTT.

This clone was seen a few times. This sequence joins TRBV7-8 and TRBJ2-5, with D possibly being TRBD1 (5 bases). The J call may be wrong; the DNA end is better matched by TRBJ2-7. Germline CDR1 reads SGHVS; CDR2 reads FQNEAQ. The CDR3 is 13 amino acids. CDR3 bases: TGTGCCAGCAGCATTAGACAGTCCTACGAGCAGTACTTC. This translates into CASSIRQSYEQYF.

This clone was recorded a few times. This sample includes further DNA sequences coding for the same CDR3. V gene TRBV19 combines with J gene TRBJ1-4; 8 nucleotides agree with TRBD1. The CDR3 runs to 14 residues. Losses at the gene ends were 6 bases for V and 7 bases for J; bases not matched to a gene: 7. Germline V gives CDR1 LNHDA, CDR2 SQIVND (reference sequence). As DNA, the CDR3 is TGTGCCAGTAGAGAAACAGGGGGTGGTGAAAAACTGTTTTTT. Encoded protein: CASRETGGGEKLFF. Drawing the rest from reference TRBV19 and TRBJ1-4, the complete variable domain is DGGITQSPKYLFRKEGQNVTLSCEQNLNHDAMYWYRQDPGQGLRLIYYSQIVNDFQKGDIAEGYSVSREKKESFPLTVTSAQKNPTAFYLCASRETGGGEKLFFGSGTQLSVL.

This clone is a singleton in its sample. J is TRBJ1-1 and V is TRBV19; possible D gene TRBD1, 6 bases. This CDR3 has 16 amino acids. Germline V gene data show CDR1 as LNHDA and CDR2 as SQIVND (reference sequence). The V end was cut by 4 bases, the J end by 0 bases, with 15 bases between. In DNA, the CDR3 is TGTGCCAGTAGTAATCAGGGGACCTTCATGAACACTGAAGCTTTCTTT. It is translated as CASSNQGTFMNTEAFF.

The CDR3 is CASSSEDRGPYEQYF. The DNA for the CDR3 is TGTGCCAGCAGCTCAGAGGACAGGGGGCCCTACGAGCAGTACTTC. The V call is TRBV7-2, the J call TRBJ2-7; 11 bases match TRBD1. CDR1 is SGHTA, CDR2 FQGNSA, per germline. CDR3 length: 15 amino acids. The V segment lost 4 bases and the J segment 2 bases; nucleotides outside the gene matches: 4. The full variable domain, rest sourced from reference TRBV7-2 and TRBJ2-7, is GAGVSQSPSNKVTEKGKDVELRCDPISGHTALYWYRQSLGQGLEFLIYFQGNSAPDKSGLPSDRFSAERTGGSVSTLTIQRTQQEDSAVYLCASSSEDRGPYEQYFGPGTRLTVT.

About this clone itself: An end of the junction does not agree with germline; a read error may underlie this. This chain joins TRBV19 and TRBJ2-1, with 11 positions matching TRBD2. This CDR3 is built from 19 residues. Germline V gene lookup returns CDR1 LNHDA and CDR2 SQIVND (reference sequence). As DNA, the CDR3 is TGTGCCAGTAGTACGCATTCGACCCGACTAGCGGGATTCTACAATGGGCAGTTCTTC. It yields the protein CASSTHSTRLAGFYNGQFF.

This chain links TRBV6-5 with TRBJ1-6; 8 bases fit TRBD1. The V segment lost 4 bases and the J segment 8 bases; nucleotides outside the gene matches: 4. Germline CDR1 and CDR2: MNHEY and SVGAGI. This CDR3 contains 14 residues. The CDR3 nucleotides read TGTGCCAGCAGTTTCGGACAGGGAGATTCACCCCTCCACTTT. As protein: CASSFGQGDSPLHF.

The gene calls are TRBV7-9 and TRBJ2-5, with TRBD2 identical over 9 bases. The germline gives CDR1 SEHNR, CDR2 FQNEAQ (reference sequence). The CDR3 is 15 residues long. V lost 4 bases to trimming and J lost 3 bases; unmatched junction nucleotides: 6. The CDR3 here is CASSSVAGAEETQYF. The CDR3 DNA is TGTGCCAGCAGCTCGGTAGCGGGAGCGGAAGAGACCCAGTACTTC.

The CDR3 protein is CASSDLQGANSGNTIYF. The CDR3 nucleotides read TGTGCCAGCAGCGACCTACAGGGGGCAAACTCTGGAAACACCATATATTTT. The rearrangement uses TRBV7-6 and TRBJ1-3, with 9 nucleotides matching TRBD1. Germline CDR1 reads SGHVS; CDR2 reads FNYEAQ. Losses at the gene ends were 5 bases for V and 0 bases for J; bases not matched to a gene: 8. The CDR3 length is 17 residues.

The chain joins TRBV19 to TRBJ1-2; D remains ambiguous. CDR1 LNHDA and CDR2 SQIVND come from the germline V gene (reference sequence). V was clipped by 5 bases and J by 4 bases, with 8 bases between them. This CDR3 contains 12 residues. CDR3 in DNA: TGTGCCAGTAGTCCCCGGGTCTATGGCTACACCTTC. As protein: CASSPRVYGYTF.

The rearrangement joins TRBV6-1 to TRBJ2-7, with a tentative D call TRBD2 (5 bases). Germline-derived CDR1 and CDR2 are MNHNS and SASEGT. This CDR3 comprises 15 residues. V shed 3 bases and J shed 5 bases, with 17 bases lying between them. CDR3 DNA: TGTGCCAGCAGTGACCCACGGACGTTACTAGACGAGCAGTACGTC. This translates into CASSDPRTLLDEQYV.

DNA for the CDR3: TGTGCCAGCAGCCCCGGGGGGGTGAACACTGAAGCTTTCTTT. It is translated as CASSPGGVNTEAFF. The chain links TRBV9 to TRBJ1-1; D is perhaps TRBD1 (5 bases). CDR1 and CDR2 from the germline V gene are SGDLS and YYNGEE. The CDR3 runs 14 residues. V dropped 4 bases and J dropped 0 bases, with 10 bases sitting between them.

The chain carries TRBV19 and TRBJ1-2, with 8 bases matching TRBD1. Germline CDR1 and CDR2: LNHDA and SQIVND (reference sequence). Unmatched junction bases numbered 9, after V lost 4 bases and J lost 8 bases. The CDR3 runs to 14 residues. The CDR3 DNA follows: TGTGCCAGTAGTACCCCGACAGGGGCGGTGGGCTACACCTTC. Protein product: CASSTPTGAVGYTF.

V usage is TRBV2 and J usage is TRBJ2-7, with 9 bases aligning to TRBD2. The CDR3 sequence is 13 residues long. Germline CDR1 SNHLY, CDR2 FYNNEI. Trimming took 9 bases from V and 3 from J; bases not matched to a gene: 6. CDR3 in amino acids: CASCSGSFYEQYV. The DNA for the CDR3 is TGTGCCAGTTGTAGCGGGAGTTTCTACGAGCAGTACGTC.

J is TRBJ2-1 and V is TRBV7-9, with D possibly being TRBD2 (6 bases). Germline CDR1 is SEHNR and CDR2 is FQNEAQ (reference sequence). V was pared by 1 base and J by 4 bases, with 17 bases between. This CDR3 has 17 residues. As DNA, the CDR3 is TGTGCCAGCAGCTTAGGGGCTATAGCGGATGATTACAATGAGCAGTTCTTC. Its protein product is CASSLGAIADDYNEQFF.

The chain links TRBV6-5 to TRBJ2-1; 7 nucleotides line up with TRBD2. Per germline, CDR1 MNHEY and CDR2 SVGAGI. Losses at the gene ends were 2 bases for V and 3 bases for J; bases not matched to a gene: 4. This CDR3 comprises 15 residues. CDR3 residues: CASSYNRDYYNEQFF. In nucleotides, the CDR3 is TGTGCCAGCAGTTACAATAGGGACTACTACAATGAGCAGTTCTTC.

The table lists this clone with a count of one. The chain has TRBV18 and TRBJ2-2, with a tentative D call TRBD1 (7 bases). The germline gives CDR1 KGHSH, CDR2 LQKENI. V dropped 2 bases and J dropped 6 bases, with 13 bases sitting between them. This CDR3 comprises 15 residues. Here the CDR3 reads CASSPGGGESGELFF. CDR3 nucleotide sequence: TGTGCCAGCTCACCAGGAGGGGGCGAGTCCGGGGAGCTGTTTTTT. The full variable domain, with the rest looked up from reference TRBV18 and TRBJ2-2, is NAGVMQNPRHLVRRRGQEARLRCSPMKGHSHVYWYRQLPEEGLKFMVYLQKENIIDESGMPKERFSAEFPKEGPSILRIQQVVRGDSAAYFCASSPGGGESGELFFGEGSRLTVL.

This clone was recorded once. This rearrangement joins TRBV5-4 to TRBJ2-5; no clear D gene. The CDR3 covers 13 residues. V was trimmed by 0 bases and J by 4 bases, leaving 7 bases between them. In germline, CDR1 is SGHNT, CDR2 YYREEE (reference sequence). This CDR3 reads CASSLGHLETQYF. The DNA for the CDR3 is TGTGCCAGCAGCTTGGGGCATTTAGAGACCCAGTACTTC.

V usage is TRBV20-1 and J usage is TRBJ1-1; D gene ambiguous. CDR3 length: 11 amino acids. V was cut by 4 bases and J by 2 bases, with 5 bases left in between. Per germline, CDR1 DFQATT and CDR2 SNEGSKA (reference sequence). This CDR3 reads CSATSNTEAFF. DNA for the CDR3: TGCAGTGCTACCTCCAACACTGAAGCTTTCTTT.

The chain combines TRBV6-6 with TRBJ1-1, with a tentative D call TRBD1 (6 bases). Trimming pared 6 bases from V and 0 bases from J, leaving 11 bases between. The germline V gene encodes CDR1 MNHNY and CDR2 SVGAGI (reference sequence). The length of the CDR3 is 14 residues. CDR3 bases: TGTGCCAGCAGGACACAGGGAATGAACACTGAAGCTTTCTTT. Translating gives CASRTQGMNTEAFF.